The 5 T cell receptor beta chains given below trace back to one sample, sequenced in a study of blood T cell repertoires in COVID-19. Libraries were prepared by immunoSEQ multiplex PCR; TCRdb keeps only in-frame clonotypes and omits some of them. Found here are tens of thousands of clones, almost 85% of them singletons; the top ten hold around 20%. The sample taken for sequencing was peripheral blood. Receptors originate from a human donor in a cohort sampled during active COVID-19.

The chain uses TRBV6-5 and TRBJ1-1; D gene unclear. Trimming shortened V by 5 bases and J by 3 bases, and 13 bases separated the two germline ends. The CDR3 loop spans 14 amino acids. CDR1 MNHEY and CDR2 SVGAGI come from the germline V gene. The CDR3 DNA is TGTGCCAGCAGTAACCGAGAACCCCACACTGAAGCTTTCTTT. It codes for CASSNREPHTEAFF.

V gene TRBV9 combines with J gene TRBJ2-3; D call uncertain. Germline V CDR1 and CDR2: SGDLS, YYNGEE. The CDR3 contains 13 residues. Trimming removed 1 base at V and 5 bases at J, with 8 bases between. CDR3 residues: CASSVQAIDTQYF. The CDR3 DNA sequence: TGTGCCAGCAGCGTACAGGCGATAGATACGCAGTATTTT.

This clone appeared a few times. The rearrangement links TRBV19 to TRBJ1-5; 11 nucleotides match TRBD1. This CDR3 is built from 14 residues. Germline CDR1 is LNHDA and CDR2 is SQIVND (reference sequence). V shed 3 bases, J shed 7 bases, and the junction held 2 bases outside the gene matches. In DNA form, the CDR3 reads TGTGCCAGTAGTATGGACAGGGGGCAACAGCCCCAGCATTTT. Translating it yields CASSMDRGQQPQHF.

J is TRBJ2-7 and V is TRBV6-6; the match to TRBD2 covers 11 bases. Looked up from germline, CDR1 is MNHNY and CDR2 is SVGAGI (reference sequence). The ends lost 5 bases at V and 0 bases at J; junction bases unmatched: 6. The length of the CDR3 is 16 residues. The CDR3 is CASSRLAGPSSYEQYF. CDR3 nucleotide sequence: TGTGCCAGCAGTCGACTAGCGGGGCCCAGCTCCTACGAGCAGTACTTC.

The rearrangement links TRBV7-2 to TRBJ2-5, with D maybe TRBD1 (6 bases). The CDR3 contains 14 residues. V was shortened by 4 bases and J by 5 bases, with 14 bases between the two germline ends. Germline V gene lookup returns CDR1 SGHTA and CDR2 FQGNSA. The CDR3 protein is CASSSGHIRETQYF. DNA for the CDR3: TGTGCCAGCAGCTCGGGACACATCAGGGAGACCCAGTACTTC.